The 3 T cell receptor beta chains listed next were all sequenced from one sample in a study of tumor-infiltrating lymphocytes in primary liver carcinoma. Using a constant-region primer together with ProtoScript II reverse transcriptase, TCR beta cDNA was made from 500 ng of total RNA. Library construction for TCR beta comprised three nested multiplex PCR rounds performed with slightly modified ARM-PCR. TRBV1-TRBV30 forward primers paired with a C-beta reverse primer were used in the first two PCR rounds, which ran approximately 10 cycles each. TCRdb reanalysed the multiplex PCR reads using MiXCR and keeps one entry per CDR3 protein. The sample includes approximately 320,000 distinct CDR3 sequences, about 50% of them seen just once. In addition to blood RNA drawn from unsorted whole blood, germline DNA was extracted. Sequenced: peripheral blood. These receptor sequences come from a woman in her 30s with primary liver carcinoma and hepatitis B virus infection.

A word on this clonotype: Being one base from a much bigger clone, this may be a read error. This chain uses TRBV12-3 or TRBV12-4 with TRBJ2-1; D gene uncertain. This CDR3 region has 13 residues. DNA for the CDR3: TGTGCCAGCTGTTTAGGGCAGCACAATGAGCAGTTCTTC. Translation gives CASCLGQHNEQFF.

V usage is TRBV7-9 and J usage is TRBJ2-7, with TRBD2 matching over 11 bases. Germline lookup yields CDR1 SEHNR and CDR2 FQNEAQ (reference sequence). The CDR3 totals 18 residues. After removal of 3 bases from V and 2 bases from J, the junction contained 12 bases not matched to a gene. DNA of the CDR3: TGTGCCAGCAGCTTGGAGGGGGCTAGCGGGAGGAACGCCTACGAGCAGTACTTC. Amino acid sequence: CASSLEGASGRNAYEQYF.

About this clonotype: A read error is possible here, since a much larger clone lies one base away. The CDR3 nucleotides are TGCAGCGTTGACGGGGAGTGGGGCAGACTTGCTAAGCAGTACTTC. Protein: CSVDGEWGRLAKQYF. V and J are TRBV29-1 and TRBJ2-7; D tentatively reads TRBD1 or TRBD2 (5 bases each). The CDR3 sequence is 15 residues long. V was cut by 3 bases and J by 8 bases, with 23 bases left in between. Germline V gene lookup returns CDR1 SQVTM and CDR2 ANQGSEA.